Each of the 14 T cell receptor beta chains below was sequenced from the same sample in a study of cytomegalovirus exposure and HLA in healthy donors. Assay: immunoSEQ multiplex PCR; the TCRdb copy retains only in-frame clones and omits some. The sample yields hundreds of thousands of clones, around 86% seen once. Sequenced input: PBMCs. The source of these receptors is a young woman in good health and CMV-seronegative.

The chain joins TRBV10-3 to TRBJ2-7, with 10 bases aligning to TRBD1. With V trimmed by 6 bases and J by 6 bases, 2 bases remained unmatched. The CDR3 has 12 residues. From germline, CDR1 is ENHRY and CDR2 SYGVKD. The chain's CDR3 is CAIRGQGGEQYF. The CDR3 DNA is TGTGCCATCAGAGGACAGGGGGGCGAGCAGTACTTC.

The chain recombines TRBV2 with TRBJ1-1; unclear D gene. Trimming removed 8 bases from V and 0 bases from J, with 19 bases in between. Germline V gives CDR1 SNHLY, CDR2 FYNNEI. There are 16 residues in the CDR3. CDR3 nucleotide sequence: TGTGCCAGCCGAATTAGGGAGTCCCTTATGAACACTGAAGCTTTCTTT. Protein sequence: CASRIRESLMNTEAFF.

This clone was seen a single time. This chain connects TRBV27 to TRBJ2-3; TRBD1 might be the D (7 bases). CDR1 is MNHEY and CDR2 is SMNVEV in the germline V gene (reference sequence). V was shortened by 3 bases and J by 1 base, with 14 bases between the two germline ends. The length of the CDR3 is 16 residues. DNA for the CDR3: TGTGCCAGCAGTTTGGAGGGGGCTAGCGGCACAGATACGCAGTATTTT. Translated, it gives CASSLEGASGTDTQYF.

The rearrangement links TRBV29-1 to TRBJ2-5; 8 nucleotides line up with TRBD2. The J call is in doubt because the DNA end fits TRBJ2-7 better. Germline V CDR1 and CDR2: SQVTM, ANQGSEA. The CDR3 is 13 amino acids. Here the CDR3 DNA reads TGCAGCGTTGACGGACGGGGGGGCCTCGAGCAGTACTTC. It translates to CSVDGRGGLEQYF.

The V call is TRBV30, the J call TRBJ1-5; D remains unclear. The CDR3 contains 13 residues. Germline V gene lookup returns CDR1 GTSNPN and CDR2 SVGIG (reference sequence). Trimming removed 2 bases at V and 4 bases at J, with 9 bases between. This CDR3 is CAWSPLGNQPQHF. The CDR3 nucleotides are TGTGCCTGGAGTCCACTAGGGAATCAGCCCCAGCATTTT.

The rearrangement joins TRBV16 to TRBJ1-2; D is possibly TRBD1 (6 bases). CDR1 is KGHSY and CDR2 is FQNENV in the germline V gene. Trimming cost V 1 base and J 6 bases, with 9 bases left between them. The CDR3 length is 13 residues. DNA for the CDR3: TGTGCCAGCAGCCAATTCGCAGGGGATGGCTACACCTTC. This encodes CASSQFAGDGYTF.

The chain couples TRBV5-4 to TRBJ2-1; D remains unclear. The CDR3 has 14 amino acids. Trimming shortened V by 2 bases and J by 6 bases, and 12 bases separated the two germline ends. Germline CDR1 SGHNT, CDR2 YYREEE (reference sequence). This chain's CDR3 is CASSLEDPRNEQFF. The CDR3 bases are TGTGCCAGCAGCTTAGAGGATCCCCGCAATGAGCAGTTCTTC.

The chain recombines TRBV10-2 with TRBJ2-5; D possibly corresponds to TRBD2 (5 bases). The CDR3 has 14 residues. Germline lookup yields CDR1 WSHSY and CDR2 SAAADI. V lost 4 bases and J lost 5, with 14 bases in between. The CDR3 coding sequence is TGCGCCAGCAGTGTTGCGGGTAGATCGGAGACCCAGTACTTC. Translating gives CASSVAGRSETQYF.

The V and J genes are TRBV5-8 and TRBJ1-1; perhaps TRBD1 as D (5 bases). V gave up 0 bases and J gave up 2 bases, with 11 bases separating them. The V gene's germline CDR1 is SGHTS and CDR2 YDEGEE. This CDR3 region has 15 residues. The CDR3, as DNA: TGTGCCAGCAGCTTGGTCCCGGGACTCAACACTGAAGCTTTCTTT. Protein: CASSLVPGLNTEAFF.

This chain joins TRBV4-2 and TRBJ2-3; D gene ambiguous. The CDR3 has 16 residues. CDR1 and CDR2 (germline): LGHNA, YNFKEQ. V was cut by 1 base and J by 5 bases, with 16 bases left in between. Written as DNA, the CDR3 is TGTGCCAGCAGCCAAGTTAAAACGGGTGCCAAAGATACGCAGTATTTT. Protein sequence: CASSQVKTGAKDTQYF.

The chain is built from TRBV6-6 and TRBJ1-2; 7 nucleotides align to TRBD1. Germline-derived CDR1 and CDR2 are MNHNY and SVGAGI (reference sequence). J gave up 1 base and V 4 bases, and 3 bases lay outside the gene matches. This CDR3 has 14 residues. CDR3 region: CASSWDSINYGYTF. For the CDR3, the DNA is TGTGCCAGCAGTTGGGACAGCATTAACTATGGCTACACCTTC.

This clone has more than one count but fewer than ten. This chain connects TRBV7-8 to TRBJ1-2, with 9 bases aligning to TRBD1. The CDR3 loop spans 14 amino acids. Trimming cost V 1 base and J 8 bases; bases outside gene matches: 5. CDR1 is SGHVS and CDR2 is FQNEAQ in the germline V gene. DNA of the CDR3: TGTGCCAGCAGCTTAGGGGGGACAGGGCACGGCTACACCTTC. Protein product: CASSLGGTGHGYTF.

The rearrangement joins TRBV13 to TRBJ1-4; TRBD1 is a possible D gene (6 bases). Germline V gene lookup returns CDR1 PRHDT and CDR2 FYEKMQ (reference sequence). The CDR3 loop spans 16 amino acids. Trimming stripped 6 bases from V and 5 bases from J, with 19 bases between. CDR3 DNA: TGTGCCAGCAGTACCACTCCCGGGAGGGGGAATGAAAAACTGTTTTTT. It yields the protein CASSTTPGRGNEKLFF.

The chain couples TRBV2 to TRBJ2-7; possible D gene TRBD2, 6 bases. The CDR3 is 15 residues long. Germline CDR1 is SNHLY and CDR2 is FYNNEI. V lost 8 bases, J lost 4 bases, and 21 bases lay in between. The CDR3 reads CASAAVGGVQYEQYF. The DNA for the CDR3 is TGTGCCAGCGCGGCCGTCGGGGGTGTACAATACGAGCAGTACTTC.